This T cell receptor (beta chain) was captured by sequencing in a study of vaccination effects on CD4 cells after COVID-19. Study-wide context: Antigen-specific CD4+ T cell clonotypes were called by their expansion after viral peptide-pool culture in ViraFEST. Three convalescent patients underwent early and late post-vaccination sampling.

Following culture for ten to eleven days, CD4+ T cells were isolated. Their SARS-CoV-2 infection, verified by PCR, occurred between March and December 2020. The vaccine given was either BNT162b2 or mRNA-1273, in two doses. Cultures got half-medium changes with IL-2 on days 3 and 7. Regarding this clone: Its specificity is unknown.

There are 13 residues in the CDR3. V dropped 2 bases and J dropped 3 bases, with 8 bases sitting between them. Germline loops: CDR1 MNHEY, CDR2 SMNVEV (reference sequence). Generated by immunoSEQ multiplex PCR, the TCRdb table keeps only in-frame clones and is missing some. This sample has around 44,000 clones; about 80% occur once, and the top ten carry roughly 3.5%. This rearrangement joins TRBV27 to TRBJ2-7; D call uncertain. Sequenced material: CD4+ T cells from PBMCs cultured without peptide, taken after COVID-19 vaccination. The clonotype comes from a human donor who had a prior SARS-CoV-2 infection. Here the CDR3 reads CASSLGFYYEQYF. In DNA, the CDR3 is TGTGCCAGCAGTTTAGGGTTTTACTACGAGCAGTACTTC.